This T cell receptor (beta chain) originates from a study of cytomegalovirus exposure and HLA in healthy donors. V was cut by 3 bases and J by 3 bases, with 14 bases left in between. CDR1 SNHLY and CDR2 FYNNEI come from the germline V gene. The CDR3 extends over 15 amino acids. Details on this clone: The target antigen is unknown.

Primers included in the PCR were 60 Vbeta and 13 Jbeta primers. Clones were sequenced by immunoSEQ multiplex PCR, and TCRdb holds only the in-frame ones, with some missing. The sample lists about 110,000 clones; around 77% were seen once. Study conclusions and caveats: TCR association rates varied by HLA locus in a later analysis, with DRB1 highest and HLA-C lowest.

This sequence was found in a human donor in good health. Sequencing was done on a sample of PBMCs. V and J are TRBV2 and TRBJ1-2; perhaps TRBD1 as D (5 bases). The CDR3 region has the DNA TGTGCCAGCAGTGATCGGCAGGGAACACACTATGGCTACACCTTC. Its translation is CASSDRQGTHYGYTF.